This is a list of T cell receptor beta chains from one sample in a study of T-cell reconstitution after alpha-beta-depleted transplantation in children. Each CDR3 protein is one row after TCRdb ran MiXCR on the PCR reads. This sample has 300,000 to 400,000 distinct CDR3 sequences, with about 14% found just once. The source was PBMCs, collected from the stem cell graft. The receptors derive from a human donor who donated a stem cell graft to a child with Fanconi anemia. Each CDR3 is given with its conserved first and last residue. Fields, in order: D gene, CDR3 length, J gene, V gene, clone size, CDR3 protein, CDR3 DNA. The D gene is left open where the match is weak. A row's size may be missing; if present it is once, few, many or a size class.

D: TRBD1; length: 15; J: TRBJ2-7; V: TRBV9; size: .; CDR3: CASSTRTGESYEQYF; DNA: TGTGCCAGCAGCACTAGGACAGGGGAGTCCTACGAGCAGTACTTC
D: TRBD2; length: 14; J: TRBJ2-2; V: TRBV12-3/TRBV12-4; size: few; CDR3: CASGLAGGIGELFF; DNA: TGTGCCAGCGGACTAGCGGGGGGGATCGGGGAGCTGTTTTTT
D: .; length: 13; J: TRBJ1-1; V: TRBV20-1; size: few; CDR3: CSARRGGGTEAFF; DNA: TGCAGTGCGAGGAGGGGGGGTGGGACTGAAGCTTTCTTT
D: TRBD1; length: 15; J: TRBJ2-7; V: TRBV12-3/TRBV12-4; size: .; CDR3: CASSLAGTGDYEQYF; DNA: TGTGCCAGCAGTTTGGCCGGGACAGGAGACTACGAGCAGTACTTC
D: TRBD1; length: 14; J: TRBJ1-2; V: TRBV11-2; size: many; CDR3: CASSLGGQVYGYTF; DNA: TGTGCCAGCAGCTTAGGAGGACAGGTCTATGGCTACACCTTC
D: .; length: 13; J: TRBJ2-1; V: TRBV12-3/TRBV12-4; size: many; CDR3: CAKDWEVWVEQFF; DNA: TGTGCCAAAGACTGGGAGGTTTGGGTTGAGCAGTTCTTC
D: TRBD1; length: 17; J: TRBJ2-7; V: TRBV14; size: .; CDR3: CASSQPDRGQSSYEQYF; DNA: TGTGCCAGCAGCCAACCCGACAGGGGGCAGAGCTCCTACGAGCAGTACTTC
D: TRBD1; length: 16; J: TRBJ2-3; V: TRBV20-1; size: .; CDR3: CSARDFPGGNTDTQYF; DNA: TGCAGTGCTAGAGATTTCCCAGGGGGCAACACAGATACGCAGTATTTT
D: .; length: 12; J: TRBJ2-1; V: TRBV15; size: many; CDR3: CATSRVPGHQFF; DNA: TGTGCCACCAGCAGAGTGCCGGGACACCAGTTCTTC
D: TRBD1; length: 13; J: TRBJ1-1; V: TRBV12-3/TRBV12-4; size: many; CDR3: CASSSQDRDDTFF; DNA: TGTGCCAGCAGTTCACAGGACAGGGATGATACTTTCTTT
D: TRBD1; length: 14; J: TRBJ2-5; V: TRBV5-1; size: .; CDR3: CASSLVQGAETQYF; DNA: TGCGCCAGCAGCTTGGTGCAGGGGGCCGAGACCCAGTACTTC
D: .; length: 15; J: TRBJ2-5; V: TRBV11-2; size: .; CDR3: CASSPRGGTQETQYF; DNA: TGTGCCAGCAGCCCCAGGGGGGGGACGCAAGAGACCCAGTACTTC
D: .; length: 17; J: TRBJ1-3; V: TRBV3-1; size: many; CDR3: CASSQATGTFSGNTIYF; DNA: TGTGCCAGCAGCCAAGCTACCGGAACCTTCTCTGGAAACACCATATATTTT
D: TRBD1; length: 16; J: TRBJ2-1; V: TRBV11-2; size: .; CDR3: CASSLVRTGNYNEQFF; DNA: TGTGCCAGCAGCTTAGTTCGGACAGGGAATTACAATGAGCAGTTCTTC
D: .; length: 13; J: TRBJ2-5; V: TRBV6-1; size: .; CDR3: CATLSRASQTQYF; DNA: TGTGCCACCTTATCTCGGGCCAGCCAGACCCAGTACTTC
D: .; length: 16; J: TRBJ1-1; V: TRBV6-5; size: .; CDR3: CASSYSGWPMNTEAFF; DNA: TGTGCCAGCAGTTACTCGGGATGGCCCATGAACACTGAAGCTTTCTTT
D: .; length: 13; J: TRBJ1-6; V: TRBV12-3/TRBV12-4; size: .; CDR3: CASSLESGSPLHF; DNA: TGTGCCAGCAGTCTGGAGTCGGGATCACCCCTCCACTTT
D: TRBD2; length: 17; J: TRBJ2-3; V: TRBV9; size: few; CDR3: CASSVAPGGGARTTQYF; DNA: TGTGCCAGCAGCGTAGCTCCCGGCGGGGGGGCCCGAACTACGCAGTATTTT
D: .; length: 13; J: TRBJ2-2; V: TRBV28; size: .; CDR3: CASETADTRELFF; DNA: TGTGCCAGTGAGACAGCAGACACCAGGGAGCTGTTTTTT
D: .; length: 11; J: TRBJ2-5; V: TRBV6-5; size: .; CDR3: CASRILETQYF; DNA: TGTGCCAGCAGGATCCTGGAGACCCAGTACTTC
D: .; length: 14; J: TRBJ2-7; V: TRBV13; size: .; CDR3: CASSLAEGGYEQYF; DNA: TGTGCCAGCAGCTTAGCTGAGGGGGGTTACGAGCAGTACTTC
D: .; length: 15; J: TRBJ2-3; V: TRBV18; size: .; CDR3: CASSQALGGTDTQYF; DNA: TGTGCCAGCTCACAGGCCCTCGGGGGCACAGATACGCAGTATTTT
D: .; length: 13; J: TRBJ1-6; V: TRBV12-3/TRBV12-4; size: many; CDR3: CASSLDLDSPLHF; DNA: TGTGCCAGCAGTCTAGACTTGGATTCACCCCTCCACTTT
D: TRBD2; length: 14; J: TRBJ2-1; V: TRBV29-1; size: few; CDR3: CSVGHGGGGNEQFF; DNA: TGCAGCGTTGGTCACGGGGGGGGAGGGAATGAGCAGTTCTTC
D: TRBD1; length: 12; J: TRBJ1-1; V: TRBV20-1; size: many; CDR3: CSLLRGTDFIFF; DNA: TGCAGCCTACTACGCGGGACAGATTTTATTTTCTTT
D: TRBD2; length: 17; J: TRBJ2-3; V: TRBV5-1; size: .; CDR3: CASSLAPGGTSTDTQYF; DNA: TGCGCCAGCAGCTTGGCCCCGGGGGGTACTAGCACAGATACGCAGTATTTT
D: .; length: 13; J: TRBJ2-1; V: TRBV15; size: .; CDR3: CATSLELANEQFF; DNA: TGTGCCACCAGCTTAGAACTGGCGAATGAGCAGTTCTTC
D: .; length: 15; J: TRBJ2-3; V: TRBV18; size: .; CDR3: CASSPLAQYTDTQYF; DNA: TGTGCCAGCTCACCACTCGCGCAGTACACAGATACGCAGTATTTT
D: .; length: 14; J: TRBJ1-1; V: TRBV10-2; size: many; CDR3: CASSERLVWGLLNF; DNA: TGCGCCAGCAGTGAAAGGCTGGTTTGGGGATTGCTAAACTTT
D: TRBD2; length: 14; J: TRBJ2-7; V: TRBV18; size: many; CDR3: CASSLGTSGYEQYF; DNA: TGTGCCAGCTCACTCGGGACTAGCGGTTACGAGCAGTACTTC
D: .; length: 13; J: TRBJ2-5; V: TRBV9; size: many; CDR3: CASSVRLWETQYF; DNA: TGTGCCAGCAGCGTTCGGCTGTGGGAGACCCAGTACTTC
D: TRBD1; length: 14; J: TRBJ1-1; V: TRBV25-1; size: .; CDR3: CASSEYGQGRSAFF; DNA: TGTGCCAGCAGTGAATACGGACAGGGAAGATCAGCTTTCTTT
D: TRBD1; length: 15; J: TRBJ1-1; V: TRBV4-2; size: .; CDR3: CASSTPTGDYTEAFF; DNA: TGTGCCAGCAGCACACCCACAGGGGATTACACTGAAGCTTTCTTT
D: TRBD2; length: 15; J: TRBJ2-1; V: TRBV4-3; size: few; CDR3: CASSQILMGGNEQFF; DNA: TGCGCCAGCAGCCAAATTTTGATGGGGGGGAATGAGCAGTTCTTC
D: .; length: 15; J: TRBJ2-6; V: TRBV25-1; size: few; CDR3: CASSAMDGLPNVLTF; DNA: TGTGCCAGCAGTGCCATGGACGGGCTCCCCAACGTCCTGACTTTC
D: .; length: 15; J: TRBJ2-5; V: TRBV4-3; size: .; CDR3: CASSQNPDRVETQYF; DNA: TGCGCCAGCAGCCAGAACCCGGACAGAGTGGAGACCCAGTACTTC
D: .; length: 13; J: TRBJ1-1; V: TRBV6-1; size: .; CDR3: CASSVTGYTEAFF; DNA: TGTGCCAGCAGTGTTACAGGGTACACTGAAGCTTTCTTT
D: TRBD1; length: 14; J: TRBJ2-1; V: TRBV7-8; size: .; CDR3: CASRPGTGLNKQFF; DNA: TGTGCCAGCAGGCCCGGGACAGGGCTAAATAAGCAGTTCTTC
D: .; length: 11; J: TRBJ1-1; V: TRBV12-3/TRBV12-4; size: few; CDR3: CASWGGTEAFF; DNA: TGTGCCAGCTGGGGGGGAACTGAAGCTTTCTTT
D: TRBD1; length: 16; J: TRBJ2-3; V: TRBV28; size: many; CDR3: CASSPALGQGIDTQYF; DNA: TGTGCCAGCAGCCCCGCCCTGGGACAGGGGATAGATACGCAGTATTTT
D: TRBD2; length: 15; J: TRBJ2-7; V: TRBV12-3/TRBV12-4; size: many; CDR3: CASSPHGLAAYEQYF; DNA: TGTGCCAGCAGTCCCCATGGACTAGCGGCCTACGAGCAGTACTTC
D: TRBD1; length: 14; J: TRBJ2-2; V: TRBV12-3/TRBV12-4; size: few; CDR3: CASSFGTELGELFF; DNA: TGTGCCAGCAGTTTTGGGACAGAGCTCGGGGAGCTGTTTTTT
D: .; length: 13; J: TRBJ1-1; V: TRBV27; size: many; CDR3: CASSSGRNTEVFF; DNA: TGTGCCAGCAGTTCGGGGAGGAACACTGAAGTTTTCTTT
D: .; length: 15; J: TRBJ1-4; V: TRBV7-9; size: many; CDR3: CASSQGTAQGAKLFF; DNA: TGTGCCAGCAGCCAGGGGACGGCGCAAGGGGCAAAACTGTTTTTT
D: .; length: 16; J: TRBJ2-2; V: TRBV2; size: few; CDR3: CASSVQGQALSGELFF; DNA: TGTGCCAGCAGCGTGCAGGGGCAGGCCCTGTCCGGGGAGCTGTTTTTT
D: .; length: 16; J: TRBJ2-2; V: TRBV6-5; size: .; CDR3: CASSSLTDSNTGELFF; DNA: TGTGCCAGCAGTTCACTGACAGATTCGAACACCGGGGAGCTGTTTTTT
D: TRBD1; length: 16; J: TRBJ2-1; V: TRBV18; size: .; CDR3: CASSVIRDSSGNEQFF; DNA: TGTGCCAGCTCCGTGATACGGGACAGCTCTGGGAATGAGCAGTTCTTC
D: TRBD2; length: 16; J: TRBJ2-7; V: TRBV5-4; size: once; CDR3: CASSLDTSGSSYEQYF; DNA: TGTGCCAGCAGCTTGGATACTAGCGGGAGTTCCTACGAGCAGTACTTC
D: .; length: 14; J: TRBJ1-1; V: TRBV5-1; size: .; CDR3: CASSLAGGRGEAFF; DNA: TGCGCCAGCAGCTTGGCCGGAGGGAGAGGGGAAGCTTTCTTT
D: TRBD1; length: 16; J: TRBJ2-7; V: TRBV28; size: .; CDR3: CASSTPGTGGIHEQYF; DNA: TGTGCCAGCAGTACCCCGGGGACAGGGGGCATCCACGAGCAGTACTTC
D: .; length: 15; J: TRBJ2-2; V: TRBV7-6; size: many; CDR3: CASSTLEGANGELFF; DNA: TGTGCCAGCAGCACCTTGGAGGGGGCGAACGGGGAGCTGTTTTTT
D: .; length: 15; J: TRBJ2-2; V: TRBV6-1; size: few; CDR3: CATHGGSRDTGELFF; DNA: TGTGCCACCCATGGAGGGTCTCGGGACACCGGGGAGCTGTTTTTT
D: .; length: 14; J: TRBJ2-4; V: TRBV20-1; size: .; CDR3: CSLPTRTNKNIQYF; DNA: TGCAGTCTACCGACAAGAACTAACAAAAACATTCAGTACTTC
D: TRBD1; length: 15; J: TRBJ1-1; V: TRBV6-5; size: many; CDR3: CASSYGTVGGTEAFF; DNA: TGTGCCAGCAGTTACGGGACAGTGGGGGGCACTGAAGCTTTCTTT